These T cell receptor beta chains were read from a single sample in a study of blood T cell repertoires in COVID-19. Assay used: immunoSEQ multiplex PCR; TCRdb lists only in-frame clones, some missing. The data hold some 250,000 clones, with about nine tenths observed a single time. The sample comprised peripheral blood. The receptors were sampled from a young man who had recovered from COVID-19. CDR3s include the opening cysteine and the closing phenylalanine or tryptophan. Fields, in order: V gene, D gene, J gene, clone size, CDR3 DNA, CDR3 protein. The D gene is left open where the match is weak. Size is omitted from some rows. Given values are once, few, many or a class for expanded clones.

V gene: TRBV29-1; D gene: .; J gene: TRBJ1-3; clone size: .; CDR3 DNA: TGCAGCGTTGCCCCTCCTGGAAACACCATATATTTT; CDR3 protein: CSVAPPGNTIYF
V gene: TRBV5-8; D gene: TRBD1; J gene: TRBJ1-1; clone size: .; CDR3 DNA: TGTGCCAGCCGCAACAGGGGCCCCCCGAACACTGAAGCTTTCTTT; CDR3 protein: CASRNRGPPNTEAFF
V gene: TRBV27; D gene: TRBD1; J gene: TRBJ1-4; clone size: .; CDR3 DNA: TGTGCCAGCGCCAAACAGGGGCGGTTTGAAAAACTGTTTTTT; CDR3 protein: CASAKQGRFEKLFF
V gene: TRBV28; D gene: TRBD1; J gene: TRBJ1-5; clone size: .; CDR3 DNA: TGTGCCGGAAATGGGTCAGGGGGCGGCAATCAGCCCCAGCATTTT; CDR3 protein: CAGNGSGGGNQPQHF
V gene: TRBV9; D gene: TRBD2; J gene: TRBJ2-3; clone size: once; CDR3 DNA: TGTGCCAGCACCCCATACCTAGCGGGGGGTGCAGATACGCAGTATTTT; CDR3 protein: CASTPYLAGGADTQYF
V gene: TRBV6-5; D gene: TRBD1; J gene: TRBJ2-7; clone size: .; CDR3 DNA: TGTGCCAGCACCGGGACAGGGACCGGCGAGCAGTACTTC; CDR3 protein: CASTGTGTGEQYF
V gene: TRBV27; D gene: .; J gene: TRBJ2-2; clone size: .; CDR3 DNA: TGTGCCAGCAGTTTTAAGTCAACGTCGACAGGAAACACCGGGGAGCTGTTTTTT; CDR3 protein: CASSFKSTSTGNTGELFF
V gene: TRBV7-9; D gene: .; J gene: TRBJ1-2; clone size: .; CDR3 DNA: TGTGCCAGCAGCATCCGGGACACCGCCGGCACCTTC; CDR3 protein: CASSIRDTAGTF
V gene: TRBV6-1; D gene: TRBD1; J gene: TRBJ1-5; clone size: .; CDR3 DNA: TGTGCCAGCAGTGAAAGCGGGACAGGGTGGGATCAGCCCCAGCATTTT; CDR3 protein: CASSESGTGWDQPQHF
V gene: TRBV3-1/TRBV3-2; D gene: .; J gene: TRBJ1-5; clone size: .; CDR3 DNA: TGTGCCAGCAGCCTTTATACTCATGATCAGCCCCAGCATTTT; CDR3 protein: CASSLYTHDQPQHF
V gene: TRBV6-5; D gene: .; J gene: TRBJ1-2; clone size: .; CDR3 DNA: TGTGCCAGCACCTCAGATCATTTCTACTATGGCTACACCTTC; CDR3 protein: CASTSDHFYYGYTF
V gene: TRBV21-1; D gene: .; J gene: TRBJ1-3; clone size: .; CDR3 DNA: TGTGCCAGCAGCACCGACAGGGTCTCTGGAAACACCATATATTTT; CDR3 protein: CASSTDRVSGNTIYF
V gene: TRBV7-2; D gene: .; J gene: TRBJ2-7; clone size: .; CDR3 DNA: TGTGCCAGCAGCTTATGGGTTCTAGGGGATCCCTACGAGCAGTACTTC; CDR3 protein: CASSLWVLGDPYEQYF
V gene: TRBV11-2; D gene: .; J gene: TRBJ2-7; clone size: .; CDR3 DNA: TGTGCCAGCAGTGGGCAGGCACGGTACGAGCAGTACTTC; CDR3 protein: CASSGQARYEQYF
V gene: TRBV3-1/TRBV3-2; D gene: TRBD1; J gene: TRBJ1-1; clone size: .; CDR3 DNA: TGTGCCAGCAGCCAAGGTTTCCGGGACAGGGGTAGAACTGAAGCTTTCTTT; CDR3 protein: CASSQGFRDRGRTEAFF
V gene: TRBV11-3; D gene: .; J gene: TRBJ2-5; clone size: .; CDR3 DNA: TGTGCCAGCAGCTTAGATGAGGGGACATGGGCAGGAACCCAGTACTTC; CDR3 protein: CASSLDEGTWAGTQYF
V gene: TRBV19; D gene: TRBD1; J gene: TRBJ1-2; clone size: .; CDR3 DNA: TGTGCCAGTAGTAATCGACAGGGGACCCCCTCGCGACTCTATGGCTACACCTTC; CDR3 protein: CASSNRQGTPSRLYGYTF
V gene: TRBV5-1; D gene: .; J gene: TRBJ2-3; clone size: .; CDR3 DNA: TGCGCCAGCAGCTTGGTGACTTCCACAGATACGCAGTATTTT; CDR3 protein: CASSLVTSTDTQYF